Described below is a single T cell receptor (beta chain) sequence and its context. V lost 4 bases, J lost 0 bases, and 7 bases lay in between. Per germline, CDR1 SGHTA and CDR2 FQGNSA. The CDR3 totals 14 residues. This entry is derived from a study of Ad26.COV2.S vaccination and SARS-CoV-2 variants. Here immunoSEQ multiplex PCR was the method, and the copy in TCRdb shows in-frame clones only, minus some. The repertoire has roughly 400,000 clones, about 90% of them found once; the top ten carry approximately 4.3%. Treatment: approximately 18 received Ad26.COV2.S at low or high dose, single or two shots; several received placebo; per-sample allocation not given. Sampling took place 63 days after the first vaccine or placebo injection.

J is TRBJ1-5 and V is TRBV7-2; D unclear. This sample comprised peripheral blood, obtained in a trial of Ad26.COV2.S vaccine versus placebo. This TCR was sampled from a person aged 18-60 years who received the Ad26.COV2.S COVID-19 vaccine or a placebo. CDR3 sequence: CASSSGFSNQPQHF. CDR3 nucleotides: TGTGCCAGCAGCTCGGGATTTAGCAATCAGCCCCAGCATTTT.